This T cell receptor beta chain was documented in a study of blood T cell repertoires in COVID-19. Libraries were prepared by immunoSEQ multiplex PCR; TCRdb keeps only in-frame clonotypes and omits some of them. The profile shows roughly 90,000 clones, about 89% of them singletons. The TCR originated in a man aged 45-65 years with COVID-19, enrolled during active disease. Sequenced input: peripheral blood.

The chain's CDR3 is CAWTGTGQAYSNQPQHF. CDR3 DNA sequence: TGTGCCTGGACCGGAACGGGACAGGCCTATAGCAATCAGCCCCAGCATTTT. This chain links TRBV30 with TRBJ1-5; TRBD1 matches 8 bases. The V and J ends lost 4 bases and 0 bases, in that order; junction bases with no gene match: 11. CDR1 is GTSNPN and CDR2 is SVGIG in the germline V gene (reference sequence). This CDR3 region has 17 residues.